A single sample gave rise to the 10 T cell receptor beta chains below, sequenced in a study of Graves' ophthalmopathy and Graves' hyperthyroidism. The TCR beta CDR3 regions underwent amplification from RNA transcripts. First-round RT-PCR relied on HTBI primers, and a second-round multiplex PCR came next. Each CDR3 protein gets one entry after TCRdb re-called the multiplex PCR reads with MiXCR. This table has a few hundred thousand distinct CDR3 sequences, about 18% appearing once. Sequenced: peripheral blood. The receptors stem from a woman in her late teens or twenties with Graves' ophthalmopathy.

There are many counts of this clonotype. The rearrangement links TRBV19 to TRBJ2-7, with D hard to call. The ends were cut back, 7 bases at V and 0 bases at J, with 7 bases in the middle. CDR1 and CDR2 (germline): LNHDA, SQIVND (reference sequence). This CDR3 has 12 amino acids. In DNA, the CDR3 is TGTGCCAGTATGGGTCTCTCCTACGAGCAGTACTTC. Residues: CASMGLSYEQYF.

This clonotype has a count of ten or more. This chain uses TRBV20-1 with TRBJ2-5; 11 positions agree with TRBD1. Losses at the gene ends were 7 bases for V and 5 bases for J; bases not matched to a gene: 9. Germline V gene data show CDR1 as DFQATT and CDR2 as SNEGSKA (reference sequence). The CDR3 covers 14 residues. The CDR3 loop is CSVNPGQGGETQYF. The CDR3, as DNA: TGCAGTGTCAACCCGGGACAGGGGGGGGAGACCCAGTACTTC.

The V call is TRBV27, the J call TRBJ2-5; 12 positions agree with TRBD2. Germline values: CDR1 MNHEY, CDR2 SMNVEV (reference sequence). The CDR3 has 17 amino acids. V lost 6 bases to trimming and J lost 3 bases; unmatched junction nucleotides: 11. CDR3 nucleotides: TGTGCCAGCAGCCCCTCTCGGACTAGCGGGATCAAAGAGACCCAGTACTTC. It yields the protein CASSPSRTSGIKETQYF.

J is TRBJ1-1 and V is TRBV6-2 or TRBV6-3; D unclear. Trimming took off 6 bases at V and 1 base at J, with 9 bases between the two ends. Germline values: CDR1 MNHEY, CDR2 SVGEGT. The CDR3 runs to 13 residues. The CDR3 loop reads CASRLRENTEAFF. Here the CDR3 DNA reads TGTGCCAGCAGGCTGAGGGAGAACACTGAAGCTTTCTTT.

This clonotype has at least ten counts. The rearrangement uses TRBV6-2 or TRBV6-3 and TRBJ2-5, with D possibly matching TRBD1 (6 bases). The V end lost 7 bases, the J end lost 1 base, and 16 bases lay between the germline ends. Germline V lookup: CDR1 MNHEY, CDR2 SVGEGT. The CDR3 length is 15 residues. CDR3 residues: CASTVRGQFQETQYF. CDR3 nucleotides: TGTGCCAGCACAGTTAGGGGACAATTCCAAGAGACCCAGTACTTC.

The sample holds many counts of this clonotype. J is TRBJ2-7 and V is TRBV12-3 or TRBV12-4; no firm D call. The V gene lost 1 base and the J gene lost 0 bases, with 7 bases spanning the gap. The CDR3 totals 14 residues. The chain's CDR3 is CASSLGHSSYEQYF. In nucleotides, the CDR3 is TGTGCCAGCAGTTTAGGGCACTCCTCCTACGAGCAGTACTTC.

V and J are TRBV10-3 and TRBJ2-7; weak D call: TRBD1 (6 bases). V lost 7 bases, J lost 6 bases, and 13 bases lay in between. Germline V CDR1 and CDR2: ENHRY, SYGVKD. The CDR3 consists of 12 residues. The CDR3 loop reads CAIKTQGSEQYF. DNA for the CDR3: TGTGCCATCAAAACACAGGGAAGCGAGCAGTACTTC.

This clonotype occurred many times. The V and J genes are TRBV13 and TRBJ1-1, with 7 bases matching TRBD1. The J segment lost 8 bases and the V segment lost 5 bases, leaving 5 bases of the junction unmatched. This CDR3 comprises 12 residues. Germline V gene sequence: CDR1 PRHDT, CDR2 FYEKMQ (reference sequence). In DNA form, the CDR3 reads TGTGCCAGCAGCCCGGGACAGTCCGAAGCTTTCTTT. This gives the protein CASSPGQSEAFF. Looking up the rest from reference TRBV13 and TRBJ1-1 gives the full variable domain: AAGVIQSPRHLIKEKRETATLKCYPIPRHDTVYWYQQGPGQDPQFLISFYEKMQSDKGSIPDRFSAQQFSDYHSELNMSSLELGDSALYFCASSPGQSEAFFGQGTRLTVV.

This clonotype was seen repeatedly, ten times or more. V gene TRBV19 combines with J gene TRBJ1-1, with D possibly matching TRBD1 (5 bases). Trimming removed 5 bases from V and 1 base from J, with 14 bases in between. The germline CDR1 and CDR2 sequences are LNHDA and SQIVND (reference sequence). CDR3 length: 15 amino acids. The CDR3 sequence is CASSGADTQNTEAFF. The CDR3 DNA reads TGTGCCAGTAGTGGAGCGGACACTCAGAACACTGAAGCTTTCTTT.

Note on this clonotype: A much larger clone differs from this one at a single base, so this may be a read error. Lacking the conserved final phenylalanine or tryptophan, this CDR3 likely reflects a read error. The genes are TRBV9 and TRBJ1-2; D ambiguous. V lost 0 bases and J 8 bases, leaving 8 bases between the germline ends. Germline V lookup: CDR1 SGDLS, CDR2 YYNGEE. The CDR3 is made up of 12 amino acids. CDR3 sequence: CASSVGQAGYTY. DNA for the CDR3: TGTGCCAGCAGCGTAGGGCAGGCGGGCTACACCTAC.